The 8 T cell receptor beta chains below all came from one sample that was sequenced in a study of shared clonotypes between healthy human individuals. Clones were sequenced by immunoSEQ multiplex PCR, and TCRdb holds only the in-frame ones, with some missing. The sample includes 2 million to 2.5 million clones, over 85% of them seen just once. Sequenced input: naive CD4+ T cells from PBMCs. Subset reported: CD45RA+ positively selected. The receptors were sampled from a man younger than 35 in good health. Some clones in this sample may be carry-over from other donors' samples.

This rearrangement joins TRBV5-1 to TRBJ2-7; D perhaps matches TRBD2 (6 bases). Trimming shortened V by 0 bases and J by 6 bases, and 13 bases separated the two germline ends. Germline V gene sequence: CDR1 SGHRS, CDR2 YFSETQ. The CDR3 has 14 residues. CDR3 in amino acids: CASSLGGGVPEQYF. CDR3 nucleotide sequence: TGCGCCAGCAGCTTGGGGGGCGGGGTCCCCGAGCAGTACTTC.

V usage is TRBV6-6 and J usage is TRBJ1-1, with 7 positions matching TRBD1. In germline, CDR1 is MNHNY, CDR2 SVGAGI (reference sequence). The length of the CDR3 is 13 residues. J gave up 4 bases and V 6 bases, and 5 bases lay outside the gene matches. CDR3 DNA: TGTGCCAGCAGAGACAGGGAGGTCACTGAAGCTTTCTTT. Amino acid sequence: CASRDREVTEAFF.

This clone was counted a single time. CDR3 sequence reads: CASSSGVYQPQHF. The CDR3 DNA follows: TGTGCCAGCAGCTCAGGGGTCTATCAGCCCCAGCATTTT. V usage is TRBV7-2 and J usage is TRBJ1-5, with D possibly TRBD1 on 6 matching bases. Germline V gives CDR1 SGHTA, CDR2 FQGNSA. The V gene lost 4 bases and the J gene lost 5 bases, with 9 bases spanning the gap. The CDR3 contains 13 residues.

The count of this clone is one. The chain has TRBV28 and TRBJ1-2; D uncertain. CDR3 length: 14 amino acids. CDR1 is MDHEN, CDR2 SYDVKM, per germline. V lost 5 bases to trimming and J lost 8 bases, with 18 bases between them. The CDR3 loop is CASSPPASRPGYTF. CDR3 nucleotide sequence: TGTGCCAGCAGTCCACCAGCGAGCCGGCCGGGCTACACCTTC.

The chain carries TRBV5-5 and TRBJ1-2; D gene uncertain. The CDR3 loop spans 15 amino acids. Germline-derived CDR1 and CDR2 are SGHKS and YYEKEE (reference sequence). V was clipped by 1 base and J by 3 bases, with 13 bases between them. Written as DNA, the CDR3 is TGTGCCAGCAGCTTGCAGGCCGCCGCTGACTATGGCTACACCTTC. It encodes CASSLQAAADYGYTF.

The rearrangement uses TRBV10-3 and TRBJ2-2; D could derive from TRBD1 or TRBD2 (5 bases each). V lost 4 bases to trimming and J lost 5 bases, with 14 bases between them. The CDR3 runs to 15 residues. CDR1 is ENHRY and CDR2 is SYGVKD in the germline V gene. The chain's CDR3 is CAISGGELSTGELFF. In DNA, the CDR3 is TGTGCCATCAGTGGAGGGGAGCTATCGACCGGGGAGCTGTTTTTT.

The chain recombines TRBV5-1 with TRBJ2-5; no definite D call. CDR3 length: 14 residues. V was cut by 0 bases and J by 2 bases, with 8 bases left in between. Germline V gives CDR1 SGHRS, CDR2 YFSETQ. The CDR3 coding sequence is TGCGCCAGCAGCTTGGACCCGCGGCAAGAGACCCAGTACTTC. Translation gives CASSLDPRQETQYF.

The rearrangement uses TRBV7-2 and TRBJ2-1, with 9 positions matching TRBD1. The CDR3 has 16 amino acids. Looked up from germline, CDR1 is SGHTA and CDR2 is FQGNSA. J lost 5 bases, V lost 5 bases, and 10 bases had no gene match. CDR3 sequence (DNA): TGTGCCAGCAGCCAGTACAGGGGGCTAGGCCACAATGAGCAGTTCTTC. The encoded protein is CASSQYRGLGHNEQFF. Variable domain in full (rest from reference TRBV7-2 and TRBJ2-1): GAGVSQSPSNKVTEKGKDVELRCDPISGHTALYWYRQSLGQGLEFLIYFQGNSAPDKSGLPSDRFSAERTGGSVSTLTIQRTQQEDSAVYLCASSQYRGLGHNEQFFGPGTRLTVL.